The 24 T cell receptor beta chains given below trace back to one sample, sequenced in a study of chemoradiotherapy in HPV16-positive cancers. The data were produced by immunoSEQ multiplex PCR, yet TCRdb's version contains in-frame clones alone and is incomplete. The sample shows approximately 3,000 clones, 85% of them seen only once. The specimen comprised blood, sampled from a patient who underwent chemoradiotherapy. The origin of the receptors is a human donor with HPV-associated anogenital cancer.

The chain is built from TRBV29-1 and TRBJ1-1; possible D gene TRBD1, 6 bases. V dropped 8 bases and J dropped 11 bases, with 24 bases sitting between them. This CDR3 has 13 amino acids. The germline V gene encodes CDR1 SQVTM and CDR2 ANQGSEA. The CDR3 nucleotides are TGCAGCACGAAGATCAACAGGGCTGGCGAGGCTTTCTTT. Translated, it gives CSTKINRAGEAFF.

The CDR3 nucleotides are TGTGCCAGCAGTTCCAAGGGGGCGCTCACTGAAGCTTTCTTT. It yields the protein CASSSKGALTEAFF. This rearrangement joins TRBV6-5 to TRBJ1-1, with 7 bases lining up with TRBD1. The junction had 6 bases not matched to a gene; V was cut back by 4 bases and J by 4 bases. Germline values: CDR1 MNHEY, CDR2 SVGAGI. This CDR3 region has 14 residues.

This sequence joins TRBV7-6 and TRBJ2-2; possibly TRBD1 for D (6 bases). Germline V gene sequence: CDR1 SGHVS, CDR2 FNYEAQ. The germline V and J ends were trimmed by 4 bases and 7 bases, with 19 bases remaining between them. The CDR3 loop spans 16 amino acids. Here the CDR3 reads CASSSRLGQSSGELFF. The DNA of the CDR3 is TGTGCCAGCAGCTCTAGGCTAGGACAGAGCAGCGGGGAGCTGTTTTTT.

This clone has a handful of counts. The chain couples TRBV29-1 to TRBJ2-1; 7 bases are shared with TRBD1. The germline CDR1 and CDR2 sequences are SQVTM and ANQGSEA. The V gene end was trimmed by 6 bases and the J gene end by 15 bases; junction bases not matched to a gene: 11. This CDR3 spans 11 amino acids. The CDR3 spells CSVEIRGSRFF. In DNA form, the CDR3 reads TGCAGCGTCGAAATCAGGGGGTCGCGGTTCTTC.

This chain connects TRBV29-1 to TRBJ2-1, with TRBD2 as a possible D gene (6 bases). Trimming took off 7 bases at V and 6 bases at J, with 16 bases between the two ends. From germline, CDR1 is SQVTM and CDR2 ANQGSEA. The CDR3 consists of 13 residues. The CDR3 sequence is CSASPLGGNEQFF. CDR3 coding DNA: TGCAGCGCGTCGCCCCTCGGGGGCAATGAGCAGTTCTTC.

CDR3 DNA: TGTGCCAGCTCACTACTGGACAGGGACGAGCAGTACGTC. Translated, it gives CASSLLDRDEQYV. The rearrangement uses TRBV18 and TRBJ2-7; 8 bases match TRBD1. This CDR3 is built from 13 residues. The germline V gene encodes CDR1 KGHSH and CDR2 LQKENI. V shed 4 bases and J 5 bases; nucleotides not matched to a gene: 4.

V and J are TRBV19 and TRBJ1-2; the D gene is possibly TRBD1 (5 bases). The CDR3 has 13 amino acids. Trimming took 5 bases from V and 4 from J, leaving 11 bases between them. Germline lookup yields CDR1 LNHDA and CDR2 SQIVND (reference sequence). The CDR3 region is CASSSGRSYGYTF. In DNA, the CDR3 is TGTGCCAGTAGTTCAGGGCGGTCCTATGGCTACACCTTC.

The V gene is TRBV6-1, the J gene TRBJ1-5, with 8 nucleotides matching TRBD1. The CDR3 consists of 15 residues. The V gene end was trimmed by 7 bases and the J gene end by 7 bases; junction bases not matched to a gene: 12. CDR1 and CDR2 from the germline V gene are MNHNS and SASEGT. CDR3 bases: TGTGCCAGCAAAAACTATGACAGGGGCGACCAGCCCCAGCATTTT. As protein: CASKNYDRGDQPQHF.

The chain uses TRBV4-3 and TRBJ1-1; possibly TRBD1 for D (6 bases). CDR3 length: 15 amino acids. Trimming shortened V by 0 bases and J by 1 base, and 9 bases separated the two germline ends. Germline CDR1 reads LGHNA; CDR2 reads YSLEER. In nucleotides, the CDR3 is TGCGCCAGCAGCCAAGATGCGGGACAGAACACTGAAGCTTTCTTT. This sequence encodes CASSQDAGQNTEAFF.

The chain couples TRBV19 to TRBJ2-2; 9 nucleotides match TRBD2. Germline values: CDR1 LNHDA, CDR2 SQIVND (reference sequence). V was clipped by 0 bases and J by 7 bases; unmatched bases: 12. CDR3 length: 18 residues. In nucleotides, the CDR3 is TGTGCCAGTAGTATAGATCTGGCGGGAGGGCTAGGTTTCGGGGAGCTGTTTTTT. This translates into CASSIDLAGGLGFGELFF.

J is TRBJ2-7 and V is TRBV9; D may be TRBD2 (5 bases). V was shortened by 0 bases and J by 2 bases, with 15 bases between the two germline ends. Per germline, CDR1 SGDLS and CDR2 YYNGEE. This CDR3 is 16 amino acids long. The CDR3 sequence: CASSVARGSSPYEQYV. The DNA of the CDR3 is TGTGCCAGCAGCGTAGCTAGAGGGAGTTCGCCCTACGAGCAGTACGTC.

The chain uses TRBV6-5 and TRBJ1-1; 12 bases align to TRBD1. The ends lost 6 bases at V and 1 base at J; junction bases unmatched: 3. The CDR3 sequence is 15 residues long. The germline CDR1 and CDR2 sequences are MNHEY and SVGAGI. This CDR3 is CASRGQGAANTEAFF. As DNA, the CDR3 is TGTGCCAGCAGGGGACAGGGGGCGGCGAACACTGAAGCTTTCTTT.

The chain links TRBV5-4 to TRBJ2-5; 7 positions agree with TRBD2. From germline, CDR1 is SGHNT and CDR2 YYREEE (reference sequence). The V gene end was trimmed by 4 bases and the J gene end by 2 bases; junction bases not matched to a gene: 8. CDR3 size: 15 residues. CDR3 sequence: CASSLGGLSQETQYF. CDR3 in DNA: TGTGCCAGCAGCCTGGGGGGACTATCTCAAGAGACCCAGTACTTC. The whole variable domain, remainder taken from reference TRBV5-4 and TRBJ2-5, is ETGVTQSPTHLIKTRGQQVTLRCSSQSGHNTVSWYQQALGQGPQFIFQYYREEENGRGNFPPRFSGLQFPNYSSELNVNALELDDSALYLCASSLGGLSQETQYFGPGTRLLVL.

The chain has TRBV13 and TRBJ2-7; 8 bases are a match to TRBD1. The CDR3 spans 15 residues. J lost 6 bases, V lost 5 bases, and 12 bases had no gene match. Germline V gives CDR1 PRHDT, CDR2 FYEKMQ (reference sequence). The CDR3 spells CASSPTGESVGEQYF. In DNA form, the CDR3 reads TGTGCCAGCAGCCCGACAGGGGAATCCGTAGGCGAGCAGTACTTC.

The V and J genes are TRBV27 and TRBJ1-1, with a possible D match to TRBD1 (6 bases). This CDR3 has 15 amino acids. V lost 5 bases, J lost 0 bases, and 13 bases lay in between. Per the germline V gene, CDR1 is MNHEY and CDR2 is SMNVEV (reference sequence). This CDR3 is CASSPKTGMNTEAFF. DNA of the CDR3: TGTGCCAGCAGTCCAAAGACAGGTATGAACACTGAAGCTTTCTTT.

As to this clone: The junction and the germline gene differ at one end; a read error may be behind it. The same CDR3 can be traced to other DNA sequences in this sample. The DNA of the CDR3 is TGCGCCTGGAGCCTAGACAGGGACTATCAGCCCCAGCATTTT. This gives the protein CAWSLDRDYQPQHF. The V gene is TRBV30, the J gene TRBJ1-5; 7 bases are a match to TRBD1. This CDR3 spans 14 amino acids. Germline CDR1 reads GTSNPN; CDR2 reads SVGIG (reference sequence). Variable domain in full (rest from reference TRBV30 and TRBJ1-5): SQTIHQWPATLVQPVGSPLSLECTVEGTSNPNLYWYRQAAGRGLQLLFYSVGIGQISSEVPQNLSASRPQDRQFILSSKKLLLSDSGFYLCAWSLDRDYQPQHFGDGTRLSIL.

The V gene is TRBV7-8, the J gene TRBJ1-2, with 10 bases aligning to TRBD1. Germline V lookup: CDR1 SGHVS, CDR2 FQNEAQ. The CDR3 spans 15 residues. V lost 5 bases and J lost 1; bases outside the gene matches: 4. This chain's CDR3 is CASSRQGANNYGYTF. Here the CDR3 DNA reads TGTGCCAGCAGCCGACAGGGGGCTAATAACTATGGCTACACCTTC. Based on the CDR3 plus reference TRBV7-8 and TRBJ1-2, the full variable domain is GAGVSQSPRYKVAKRGQDVALRCDPISGHVSLFWYQQALGQGPEFLTYFQNEAQLDKSGLPSDRFFAERPEGSVSTLKIQRTQQEDSAVYLCASSRQGANNYGYTFGSGTRLTVV.

The chain carries TRBV30 and TRBJ2-1, with D possibly being TRBD2 (6 bases). V was pared by 5 bases and J by 1 base, with 18 bases between. CDR3 length: 16 amino acids. Germline V gene lookup returns CDR1 GTSNPN and CDR2 SVGIG (reference sequence). The CDR3 is CAWAGSTSQSYNEQFF. The CDR3 bases are TGTGCCTGGGCGGGATCGACGTCCCAGTCCTACAATGAGCAGTTCTTC.

This clone was seen a few times. The genes are TRBV9 and TRBJ1-1; the D is unclear. The CDR3 loop spans 14 amino acids. Deletions cut 1 base from V and 4 bases from J, with 11 bases between. Germline values: CDR1 SGDLS, CDR2 YYNGEE. CDR3 sequence: CASSVKPGGTEAFF. The CDR3 DNA sequence: TGTGCCAGCAGCGTAAAGCCGGGCGGCACTGAAGCTTTCTTT.

This clone was observed a handful of times. The genes are TRBV5-4 and TRBJ2-3; D uncertain. The CDR3 consists of 12 residues. Germline values: CDR1 SGHNT, CDR2 YYREEE (reference sequence). Trimming removed 0 bases from V and 6 bases from J, with 5 bases in between. The CDR3 loop reads CASSLESDTQYF. The DNA of the CDR3 is TGTGCCAGCAGCTTGGAGTCTGATACGCAGTATTTT.

The J gene is TRBJ2-5, the V gene TRBV18; D is perhaps TRBD1 or TRBD2 (5 bases each). CDR1 and CDR2 (germline): KGHSH, LQKENI. Deletions cut 2 bases from V and 5 bases from J, with 9 bases between. This CDR3 region has 13 residues. The CDR3: CASSPGTEETQYF. CDR3 DNA sequence: TGTGCCAGCTCACCAGGGACGGAGGAGACCCAGTACTTC.

J is TRBJ2-1 and V is TRBV5-1; 7 nucleotides line up with TRBD1. The germline gives CDR1 SGHRS, CDR2 YFSETQ. V dropped 6 bases and J dropped 2; count of bases not matched to a gene: 8. The CDR3 is 15 residues long. CDR3 sequence: CASTPGGETYNEQFF. The CDR3 DNA reads TGCGCCAGCACCCCAGGGGGAGAGACCTACAATGAGCAGTTCTTC.

The genes are TRBV30 and TRBJ2-5; D is unclear. The closer fit of TRBJ2-7 to the DNA end suggests the J call may be wrong. CDR1 and CDR2 (germline): GTSNPN, SVGIG (reference sequence). The CDR3 is 13 amino acids. The CDR3 region is CAWSVQSAYEQYF. The CDR3 DNA reads TGTGCCTGGAGTGTGCAGAGCGCCTACGAGCAGTACTTC.

The J gene is TRBJ2-3, the V gene TRBV13; D unresolved. V dropped 5 bases and J dropped 1 base, with 13 bases sitting between them. This CDR3 comprises 15 residues. CDR1 is PRHDT and CDR2 is FYEKMQ in the germline V gene (reference sequence). CDR3 coding DNA: TGTGCCAGCAGCACCCGCGGCGGACGCACAGATACGCAGTATTTT. Protein sequence: CASSTRGGRTDTQYF.